Below are 16 T cell receptor beta chains sequenced from a single sample in a study of blood T cell repertoires in COVID-19. The table came from immunoSEQ multiplex PCR; TCRdb's copy has only in-frame clones and leaves some out. The sample has fewer than 30,000 clones; approximately 94% are singletons. Input material: peripheral blood. The receptors originated from a human donor with active COVID-19. The donor label of this sample is uncertain.

The chain employs TRBV19 and TRBJ2-2; D perhaps matches TRBD1 (6 bases). The CDR3 loop spans 15 amino acids. Trimming cost V 2 bases and J 0 bases, with 7 bases left between them. CDR1 LNHDA and CDR2 SQIVND come from the germline V gene (reference sequence). The CDR3, as DNA: TGTGCCAGTAGTATACAGGGGTCGAACACCGGGGAGCTGTTTTTT. Translation gives CASSIQGSNTGELFF.

This chain joins TRBV5-1 and TRBJ1-1; possible D gene TRBD1, 6 bases. Germline CDR1 is SGHRS and CDR2 is YFSETQ. The CDR3 is 14 residues long. Trimming took 6 bases from V and 5 from J, leaving 17 bases between them. DNA of the CDR3: TGCGCCAGCAACCCCCAGGGGAGTTTTACTGAAGCTTTCTTT. The encoded protein is CASNPQGSFTEAFF. Looking up the rest from reference TRBV5-1 and TRBJ1-1 gives the full variable domain: KAGVTQTPRYLIKTRGQQVTLSCSPISGHRSVSWYQQTPGQGLQFLFEYFSETQRNKGNFPGRFSGRQFSNSRSEMNVSTLELGDSALYLCASNPQGSFTEAFFGQGTRLTVV.

The gene calls are TRBV6-6 and TRBJ2-3, with 8 bases matching TRBD2. Germline values: CDR1 MNHNY, CDR2 SVGAGI (reference sequence). The junction had 2 bases not matched to a gene; V was cut back by 2 bases and J by 4 bases. This CDR3 is 14 amino acids long. The CDR3 bases are TGTGCCAGCAGTTACCGGGGGGGCCCAGATACGCAGTATTTT. Encoded protein: CASSYRGGPDTQYF.

V usage is TRBV9 and J usage is TRBJ2-5; possibly TRBD2 for D (6 bases). The CDR3 is 14 residues long. Germline-derived CDR1 and CDR2 are SGDLS and YYNGEE. Deletions cut 2 bases from V and 4 bases from J, with 12 bases between. CDR3 amino acids: CASSVGTSSETQYF. The CDR3 DNA follows: TGTGCCAGCAGCGTCGGGACTTCCTCAGAGACCCAGTACTTC.

This chain connects TRBV7-9 to TRBJ2-2, with 9 positions matching TRBD2. J lost 4 bases, V lost 5 bases, and 8 bases had no gene match. Per germline, CDR1 SEHNR and CDR2 FQNEAQ (reference sequence). The CDR3 sequence is 16 residues long. CDR3 sequence (DNA): TGTGCCAGCAGCAGAGGGACTAGCAGATTCACCGGGGAGCTGTTTTTT. It yields the protein CASSRGTSRFTGELFF.

The rearrangement uses TRBV4-1 and TRBJ2-7; 11 bases map to TRBD2. Germline CDR1 is MGHRA and CDR2 is YSYEKL. V lost 5 bases, J lost 3 bases, and 3 bases stayed unmatched. The CDR3 has 14 amino acids. CDR3 protein: CASSTGTSGYEQYF. CDR3 in DNA: TGCGCCAGCAGCACCGGGACTAGCGGCTACGAGCAGTACTTC.

The rearrangement joins TRBV3-1 (or the pseudogene TRBV3-2) to TRBJ1-6; 9 nucleotides align to TRBD1. After removal of 0 bases from V and 9 bases from J, the junction contained 9 bases not matched to a gene. This CDR3 spans 17 amino acids. Germline CDR1 and CDR2: LGHDT and YNNKEL (reference sequence). Here the CDR3 reads CASSQDRGQGIGSPLHF. The CDR3 DNA sequence: TGTGCCAGCAGCCAAGATAGGGGACAGGGTATTGGTTCACCCCTCCACTTT.

In DNA form, the CDR3 reads TGCAGTGCTAGTGGTATCGGGACTCGCAATCAGCCCCAGCATTTT. Translated: CSASGIGTRNQPQHF. The rearrangement uses TRBV20-1 and TRBJ1-5; D perhaps matches TRBD1 (5 bases). V was trimmed by 3 bases and J by 2 bases, leaving 14 bases between them. The CDR3 is 15 amino acids. Looked up from germline, CDR1 is DFQATT and CDR2 is SNEGSKA (reference sequence).

The chain links TRBV2 to TRBJ2-3, with a weak D call TRBD2 (6 bases). Germline CDR1 reads SNHLY; CDR2 reads FYNNEI. V was trimmed by 6 bases and J by 2 bases, leaving 12 bases between them. The CDR3 is 14 amino acids. CDR3 coding DNA: TGTGCCAGCAGAGAGGGCGGGGTCACAGATACGCAGTATTTT. Translating gives CASREGGVTDTQYF.

V usage is TRBV7-9 and J usage is TRBJ1-5; possibly TRBD1 for D (6 bases). Germline CDR1 and CDR2: SEHNR and FQNEAQ (reference sequence). Trimming left V 4 bases short and J 2 bases short, with 9 bases between. This CDR3 comprises 14 residues. This CDR3 reads CASSSDRRNQPQHF. CDR3 coding DNA: TGTGCCAGCAGCTCCGACAGGCGCAATCAGCCCCAGCATTTT.

This chain connects TRBV6-2 or TRBV6-3 to TRBJ1-5; D ambiguous. The CDR3 has 15 amino acids. Germline loops: CDR1 MNHEY, CDR2 SVGEGT. Trimming took 0 bases from V and 1 from J, leaving 7 bases between them. In DNA form, the CDR3 reads TGTGCCAGCAGTTACTCCGGGATAAGCAATCAGCCCCAGCATTTT. Protein sequence: CASSYSGISNQPQHF.

The rearrangement joins TRBV6-5 to TRBJ2-3, with TRBD1 as a possible D gene (5 bases). The CDR3 extends over 13 amino acids. The germline V gene has CDR1 MNHEY and CDR2 SVGAGI. Trimming stripped 6 bases from V and 5 bases from J, with 12 bases between. The CDR3 bases are TGTGCCAGCAGCCGAACGACAGAAGATACGCAGTATTTT. It codes for CASSRTTEDTQYF.

The chain uses TRBV11-2 and TRBJ1-2; TRBD1 is a possible D gene (5 bases). Germline CDR1 is SGHAT and CDR2 is FQNNGV. Trimming took 0 bases from V and 4 from J, leaving 6 bases between them. The CDR3 covers 13 residues. The CDR3, as DNA: TGTGCCAGCAGCTTAGATGACAGCTATGGCTACACCTTC. Amino acid sequence: CASSLDDSYGYTF.

CDR3 coding DNA: TGTGCCAGCAGCTTAGGGACAGGGGGTGTATCCACCGGGGAGCTGTTTTTT. Its protein product is CASSLGTGGVSTGELFF. The chain employs TRBV7-6 and TRBJ2-2, with 10 bases lining up with TRBD1. Germline-derived CDR1 and CDR2 are SGHVS and FNYEAQ. After removal of 1 base from V and 4 bases from J, the junction contained 6 bases not matched to a gene. The CDR3 has 17 residues.

V gene TRBV7-6 combines with J gene TRBJ2-3; 10 nucleotides agree with TRBD2. Germline V CDR1 and CDR2: SGHVS, FNYEAQ. Trimming cost V 7 bases and J 6 bases; bases outside gene matches: 16. The CDR3 sequence is 17 residues long. The CDR3 sequence is CASIRRPAGGPGDTQYF. The CDR3 DNA follows: TGTGCCAGCATCCGCCGGCCAGCGGGAGGGCCGGGGGATACGCAGTATTTT.

This sequence joins TRBV7-2 and TRBJ2-2; a weak D match, TRBD1 (7 bases). The CDR3 extends over 16 amino acids. Between the trimmed V and J ends, which lost 0 bases and 4 bases, there was a span of 12 bases. Germline CDR1 reads SGHTA; CDR2 reads FQGNSA. CDR3 region: CASSLAEGATTGELFF. The DNA for the CDR3 is TGTGCCAGCAGCTTAGCGGAGGGGGCTACCACCGGGGAGCTGTTTTTT.